The clone carrying this T cell receptor beta chain was observed at least ten times. The CDR3 loop spans 15 amino acids. CDR1 is SGHTA, CDR2 FQGNSA, per germline. With 2 bases removed from V and 0 bases from J, the gap between germline ends came to 11 bases. Using a J-beta primer mix together with a sample-barcoded 5' primer, a second PCR was run for roughly 6 to 11 cycles. MiXCR, applied by TCRdb to the 5' RACE reads, yields one record per CDR3 protein. This repertoire shows 700,000 or so distinct CDR3 sequences, roughly 43% found once; its top ten account for around 30%. The data belong to a study of blood T cells in healthy people across ages.

The sample was blood. The chain has TRBV7-2 and TRBJ2-7; tentative D call: TRBD1 (6 bases). This TCR derives from an elderly man in good health. The CDR3 here is CASSLSRGSSYEQYF. In nucleotides, the CDR3 is TGTGCCAGCAGCTTATCGAGGGGGAGCTCCTACGAGCAGTACTTC.